A selection of T cell receptor beta chains follows, all from one sample in a study of blood T cell repertoires in COVID-19. This table comes from immunoSEQ multiplex PCR, and its TCRdb copy is limited to in-frame clones, with some not included. The sample has about 200,000 clones, 80% to 85% seen once; the top ten hold about 3.2%. Source material: PBMCs or T cells enriched from blood (not recorded which). Receptors originate from a woman aged 30 to 39 who had been exposed to COVID-19. The CDR3 runs from the conserved cysteine through the conserved F or W. D genes are given only for firm matches. Clone size appears in some rows only: once, few, many, or a class for an expanded clone.

D: TRBD1
size: NA
J: TRBJ1-2
V: TRBV6-2/TRBV6-3
CDR3: CASTPTMTGDYGYTF
DNA: TGTGCCAGCACCCCCACCATGACAGGGGACTATGGCTACACCTTC

D: NA
size: NA
J: TRBJ1-2
V: TRBV29-1
CDR3: CSVAGTGYTF
DNA: TGCAGCGTTGCGGGTACGGGCTACACCTTC

D: TRBD1
size: NA
J: TRBJ1-1
V: TRBV7-3
CDR3: CASSSTQGAQAFF
DNA: TGTGCCAGCAGCTCTACTCAGGGGGCTCAAGCTTTCTTT

D: TRBD1
size: NA
J: TRBJ1-1
V: TRBV19
CDR3: CASSPGQGSKAFF
DNA: TGTGCCAGTAGTCCCGGACAGGGATCGAAAGCTTTCTTT

D: TRBD1
size: NA
J: TRBJ2-3
V: TRBV18
CDR3: CASSRTGGDTQYF
DNA: TGTGCCAGCTCTAGGACAGGGGGCGATACGCAGTATTTT

D: NA
size: NA
J: TRBJ2-1
V: TRBV9
CDR3: CASSEQNRGKDEQFF
DNA: TGTGCCAGCAGCGAGCAAAACCGGGGGAAAGATGAGCAGTTCTTC

D: TRBD1
size: NA
J: TRBJ2-2
V: TRBV6-6
CDR3: CASSYLGTGGGELFF
DNA: TGTGCCAGCAGTTACTTAGGGACAGGTGGCGGGGAGCTGTTTTTT

D: NA
size: NA
J: TRBJ2-1
V: TRBV7-3
CDR3: CASSLTGGYNEQFF
DNA: TGTGCCAGCAGCTTAACGGGAGGATACAATGAGCAGTTCTTC

D: TRBD1
size: once
J: TRBJ2-7
V: TRBV11-2
CDR3: CASSTDRGNYEQYF
DNA: TGTGCCAGCAGCACGGACAGGGGTAACTACGAGCAGTACTTC

D: NA
size: NA
J: TRBJ1-2
V: TRBV2
CDR3: CASIQGTYGYTF
DNA: TGTGCCAGCATTCAGGGTACCTATGGCTACACCTTC

D: NA
size: NA
J: TRBJ1-1
V: TRBV19
CDR3: CASDRYARGKNTEAFF
DNA: TGTGCCAGTGATAGGTACGCTCGGGGAAAGAACACTGAAGCTTTCTTT

D: TRBD1
size: NA
J: TRBJ2-1
V: TRBV18
CDR3: CASSPPTTGQGREQFF
DNA: TGTGCCAGCTCACCACCTACGACGGGACAGGGTAGGGAGCAGTTCTTC

D: NA
size: NA
J: TRBJ2-7
V: TRBV12-3/TRBV12-4
CDR3: CASGGWSSYEQYF
DNA: TGTGCCAGCGGAGGGTGGAGCTCCTACGAGCAGTACTTC

D: TRBD1
size: NA
J: TRBJ2-3
V: TRBV9
CDR3: CASSTGTVADTQYF
DNA: TGTGCCAGCAGCACCGGGACAGTAGCAGATACGCAGTATTTT

D: NA
size: NA
J: TRBJ1-2
V: TRBV3-1/TRBV3-2
CDR3: CASSFRANYGYTF
DNA: TGTGCCAGCAGCTTCAGAGCGAACTATGGCTACACCTTC

D: NA
size: NA
J: TRBJ2-1
V: TRBV9
CDR3: CASSVDLFYNEQFF
DNA: TGTGCCAGCAGCGTAGACTTATTCTACAATGAGCAGTTCTTC

D: NA
size: NA
J: TRBJ1-2
V: TRBV6-5
CDR3: CASSPGSGNYGYTF
DNA: TGTGCCAGCAGTCCAGGGTCTGGGAACTATGGCTACACCTTC

D: NA
size: NA
J: TRBJ1-5
V: TRBV19
CDR3: CASSYTGRVNNQPQHF
DNA: TGTGCCAGTAGCTACACGGGGAGGGTCAACAATCAGCCCCAGCATTTT

D: TRBD1
size: once
J: TRBJ1-1
V: TRBV7-9
CDR3: CASSSLGAGGTEAFF
DNA: TGTGCCAGCAGCTCCTTGGGGGCAGGGGGCACTGAAGCTTTCTTT

D: TRBD1
size: NA
J: TRBJ2-7
V: TRBV7-8
CDR3: CASSLESGTGNYEQYF
DNA: TGTGCCAGCAGCTTAGAGTCTGGGACAGGGAATTACGAGCAGTACTTC

D: TRBD1
size: few
J: TRBJ2-5
V: TRBV5-1
CDR3: CASTSSLGQLKTQYF
DNA: TGCGCCAGCACTTCAAGCTTGGGACAGTTGAAGACCCAGTACTTC

D: NA
size: NA
J: TRBJ2-5
V: TRBV2
CDR3: CASSKTGPYQETQYF
DNA: TGTGCCAGCAGTAAGACAGGACCGTACCAAGAGACCCAGTACTTC

D: NA
size: NA
J: TRBJ2-5
V: TRBV7-9
CDR3: CASSPLGGQETQYF
DNA: TGTGCCAGCAGCCCCTTGGGGGGTCAAGAGACCCAGTACTTC

D: NA
size: NA
J: TRBJ2-5
V: TRBV5-4
CDR3: CASSLASSRETQYF
DNA: TGTGCCAGCAGTCTAGCGTCTAGCCGGGAGACCCAGTACTTC

D: NA
size: NA
J: TRBJ1-5
V: TRBV7-9
CDR3: CASSRPGFGNQPQHF
DNA: TGTGCCAGCAGCCGCCCGGGATTTGGCAATCAGCCCCAGCATTTT

D: NA
size: NA
J: TRBJ1-5
V: TRBV3-1/TRBV3-2
CDR3: CASSQEPGESNQPQHF
DNA: TGTGCCAGCAGCCAAGAGCCAGGGGAGAGCAATCAGCCCCAGCATTTT

D: NA
size: NA
J: TRBJ1-1
V: TRBV7-2
CDR3: CASTVTWTANTEAFF
DNA: TGTGCCAGCACCGTAACTTGGACAGCTAACACTGAAGCTTTCTTT

D: TRBD1
size: few
J: TRBJ1-2
V: TRBV7-2
CDR3: CASSLEEQGARGYTF
DNA: TGTGCCAGCAGCTTAGAGGAACAGGGGGCGCGTGGCTACACCTTC

D: TRBD2
size: NA
J: TRBJ2-3
V: TRBV4-2
CDR3: CASSQVLAGGRTDTQYF
DNA: TGTGCCAGCAGCCAAGTTCTCGCGGGGGGGCGGACAGATACGCAGTATTTT

D: TRBD2
size: NA
J: TRBJ2-1
V: TRBV2
CDR3: CASVWSGGPYEQFF
DNA: TGTGCCAGCGTCTGGTCGGGGGGGCCGTATGAGCAGTTCTTC

D: NA
size: NA
J: TRBJ1-2
V: TRBV20-1
CDR3: CSARSVGDTF
DNA: TGCAGTGCTAGATCTGTAGGGGACACCTTC

D: TRBD1
size: NA
J: TRBJ1-2
V: TRBV6-5
CDR3: CASSTGTGGFYGYTF
DNA: TGTGCCAGCAGCACCGGGACAGGAGGATTCTATGGCTACACCTTC

D: TRBD1
size: NA
J: TRBJ1-2
V: TRBV5-4
CDR3: CASSGGQGQAYGYTF
DNA: TGTGCCAGCAGCGGGGGACAGGGACAAGCCTATGGCTACACCTTC

D: NA
size: few
J: TRBJ1-2
V: TRBV7-3
CDR3: CASSQSGGGYTF
DNA: TGTGCCAGCAGCCAATCAGGTGGAGGCTACACCTTC

D: NA
size: NA
J: TRBJ1-4
V: TRBV14
CDR3: CASSQGRLGKLFF
DNA: TGTGCCAGCAGCCAAGGACGCCTCGGGAAACTGTTTTTT

D: TRBD2
size: few
J: TRBJ2-7
V: TRBV2
CDR3: CASSGTRDYEQYF
DNA: TGTGCCAGCAGTGGGACTAGGGACTACGAGCAGTACTTC

D: TRBD1
size: once
J: TRBJ1-2
V: TRBV18
CDR3: CASSTIPGQGYYGYTF
DNA: TGTGCCAGCTCAACCATCCCGGGACAGGGCTACTATGGCTACACCTTC

D: NA
size: NA
J: TRBJ2-5
V: TRBV15
CDR3: CATSRDLKETQYF
DNA: TGTGCCACCAGCAGAGACTTAAAAGAGACCCAGTACTTC

D: NA
size: NA
J: TRBJ1-6
V: TRBV6-2/TRBV6-3
CDR3: CASSYRNSPLHF
DNA: TGTGCCAGCAGTTATCGGAATTCACCCCTCCACTTT

D: NA
size: NA
J: TRBJ1-1
V: TRBV10-3
CDR3: CAIGGGEALPEAFF
DNA: TGTGCCATCGGAGGGGGGGAAGCCCTCCCTGAAGCTTTCTTT

D: NA
size: once
J: TRBJ1-1
V: TRBV5-1
CDR3: CASSPKGGPYMDTEAFF
DNA: TGCGCCAGCAGCCCCAAGGGGGGGCCCTACATGGACACTGAAGCTTTCTTT